The source of this TCR beta chain is a study of cytotoxic CD8 clonotypes in ibrutinib-treated CLL. V shed 0 bases, J shed 0 bases, and the junction held 4 bases outside the gene matches. Germline V gives CDR1 MNHNS, CDR2 SASEGT. CDR3 size: 17 residues. Findings and limits, study-wide: Having risen at ibrutinib response, clonality had fallen back toward baseline by progression. Sampling times (in sustained-remission versus progressing patients) were not the same.

Clones were read by immunoSEQ multiplex PCR, and TCRdb kept only the in-frame ones, dropping some. There are about 97,000 clones in the sample; around 77% occur only once, and 20% to 25% lies in the top ten. Genomic DNA (around 2 micrograms) was obtained from cryopreserved PBMCs for construction of TCR beta libraries. Turning to this clone: Its antigen is as yet unknown.

This sequence originates from a human donor with chronic lymphocytic leukemia. Sequencing was performed on PBMCs, taken after 24 months of ibrutinib treatment. The rearrangement links TRBV6-1 to TRBJ2-1; 8 nucleotides match TRBD2. The CDR3 DNA reads TGTGCCAGCAGTGAAGCGCCCGGGGGGGTCTCCTACAATGAGCAGTTCTTC. Translation gives CASSEAPGGVSYNEQFF.